Below, 19 T cell receptor beta chains from the same sample are listed, as sequenced in a study of shared clonotypes between healthy human individuals. The naive CD8 population came from CD45RO-negative cells selected for CCR7, without terminally differentiated effector memory CD45RA+ cells. TCRdb's table, derived via immunoSEQ multiplex PCR, lists solely in-frame clones and lacks some. The profile covers some 2.1 million clones, with 80% to 95% appearing a single time and under 2% taken by the ten largest. The specimen was naive CD8+ T cells from PBMCs. These receptors were taken from a man younger than 30 in good health. Some clones in this sample may be carry-over from other donors' samples.

V usage is TRBV27 and J usage is TRBJ2-7, with no clear D. This CDR3 comprises 15 residues. V was clipped by 2 bases and J by 2 bases, with 13 bases between them. Germline V CDR1 and CDR2: MNHEY, SMNVEV (reference sequence). Written as DNA, the CDR3 is TGTGCCAGCAGTTTAAGCCAGAGAACTACCTACGAGCAGTACTTC. Amino acid sequence: CASSLSQRTTYEQYF.

A few counts support this clone. The V gene is TRBV25-1, the J gene TRBJ1-1; no clear D. Deletions cut 2 bases from V and 3 bases from J, with 7 bases between. The CDR3 covers 13 residues. Germline loops: CDR1 MGHDK, CDR2 SYGVNS. CDR3 in DNA: TGTGCCAGCAGTGAAGCGAGGGACACTGAAGCTTTCTTT. Its protein product is CASSEARDTEAFF.

This chain uses TRBV2 with TRBJ2-2, with D perhaps matching TRBD1 (5 bases). The CDR3 loop spans 16 amino acids. Deletions cut 0 bases from V and 5 bases from J, with 13 bases between. Germline assignment: CDR1 SNHLY and CDR2 FYNNEI. The CDR3 nucleotides are TGTGCCAGCAGTGAAGCTTCCAGGGTTGGTACCGGGGAGCTGTTTTTT. Translating it yields CASSEASRVGTGELFF.

This clone was recorded only once. The J gene is TRBJ2-2, the V gene TRBV7-3; 9 bases align to TRBD2. Trimming removed 4 bases from V and 5 bases from J; junction bases left unmatched: 8. CDR3 length equals 16 residues. Germline CDR1 is SGHTA and CDR2 is FQGTGA. This CDR3 is CASSSSGTSLTGELFF. The CDR3 DNA reads as TGTGCCAGCAGCTCATCCGGGACTAGCTTGACCGGGGAGCTGTTTTTT.

This chain uses TRBV14 with TRBJ2-7, with no clear D. The length of the CDR3 is 12 residues. The V and J ends lost 1 base and 5 bases respectively, with 6 bases between them. Germline lookup yields CDR1 SGHDN and CDR2 FVKESK. As DNA, the CDR3 is TGTGCCAGCAGCCAAGGATTCCACGAGCAGTACTTC. Amino acids: CASSQGFHEQYF.

The V gene is TRBV7-9, the J gene TRBJ2-1; 16 nucleotides line up with TRBD2. The CDR3 is 14 residues long. After removal of 5 bases from V and 14 bases from J, the junction contained 6 bases not matched to a gene. Germline assignment: CDR1 SEHNR and CDR2 FQNEAQ (reference sequence). This chain's CDR3 is CASSPGTSGRAEFF. The CDR3 bases are TGTGCCAGCAGCCCCGGGACTAGCGGGAGGGCCGAGTTCTTC.

CDR3 bases: TGTGCCAGCAGCGCCGGAGGGAGCACCAGTAGGTTTGGCTACACCTTC. Its protein is CASSAGGSTSRFGYTF. This sequence joins TRBV5-6 and TRBJ1-2; D is undetermined. Per the germline V gene, CDR1 is SGHDT and CDR2 is YYEEEE. Trimming pared 4 bases from V and 7 bases from J, leaving 23 bases between. The CDR3 spans 16 residues.

This chain joins TRBV28 and TRBJ1-1, with D uncertain. From germline, CDR1 is MDHEN and CDR2 SYDVKM. Trimming took 5 bases from V and 0 from J, leaving 10 bases between them. The CDR3 has 14 amino acids. This CDR3 is CASSQQSMNTEAFF. CDR3 DNA sequence: TGTGCCAGCAGTCAACAGAGCATGAACACTGAAGCTTTCTTT.

V is TRBV6-1 and J is TRBJ1-1, with D unclear. The V end lost 1 base, the J end lost 4 bases, and 4 bases lay between the germline ends. The CDR3 has 12 residues. Germline V gene sequence: CDR1 MNHNS, CDR2 SASEGT. The CDR3 protein is CASSEVATEAFF. The CDR3 nucleotides are TGTGCCAGCAGTGAAGTTGCCACTGAAGCTTTCTTT.

This chain uses TRBV27 with TRBJ2-5; D is uncertain. CDR3 size: 15 residues. The germline CDR1 and CDR2 sequences are MNHEY and SMNVEV (reference sequence). Trimming cost V 6 bases and J 1 base, with 15 bases left between them. The CDR3 loop reads CASSSSSRAQETQYF. The DNA for the CDR3 is TGTGCCAGCAGCTCCTCATCCCGAGCCCAAGAGACCCAGTACTTC.

This chain links TRBV10-3 with TRBJ2-7; D is possibly TRBD1 (5 bases). The CDR3 is made up of 16 amino acids. The V end was cut by 3 bases, the J end by 6 bases, with 21 bases between. From germline, CDR1 is ENHRY and CDR2 SYGVKD. The CDR3 is CAISDQWRQGLGEQYF. DNA for the CDR3: TGTGCCATCAGTGATCAGTGGCGTCAGGGTTTAGGCGAGCAGTACTTC.

The chain uses TRBV5-5 and TRBJ2-7; the match to TRBD2 covers 9 bases. Per germline, CDR1 SGHKS and CDR2 YYEKEE (reference sequence). This CDR3 spans 16 amino acids. The ends lost 3 bases at V and 7 bases at J; junction bases unmatched: 14. The CDR3 DNA sequence: TGTGCCAGCAGCTGGCCGACGGGCGGGAGGGCCCAAGAGCAGTACTTC. Its translation: CASSWPTGGRAQEQYF.

The chain is built from TRBV19 and TRBJ2-7; D remains ambiguous. Germline CDR1 reads LNHDA; CDR2 reads SQIVND (reference sequence). V shed 1 base and J shed 6 bases, with 13 bases lying between them. The CDR3 has 14 amino acids. The CDR3 protein is CASSIGNQESEQYF. CDR3 nucleotide sequence: TGTGCCAGTAGTATAGGTAACCAGGAAAGCGAGCAGTACTTC.

The chain has TRBV27 and TRBJ2-1; no clear D. Germline V gives CDR1 MNHEY, CDR2 SMNVEV (reference sequence). This CDR3 region has 11 residues. Deletions cut 5 bases from V and 8 bases from J, with 7 bases between. The chain's CDR3 is CASSRSDEQFF. For the CDR3, the DNA is TGTGCCAGCAGTCGAAGCGATGAGCAGTTCTTC.

DNA of the CDR3: TGTGCCAGTAACCTTATCGCCGGGACAGTGGTCTCCGGGGAGCTGTTTTTT. Protein product: CASNLIAGTVVSGELFF. The chain recombines TRBV19 with TRBJ2-2, with 7 positions matching TRBD1. The CDR3 is 17 residues long. V trimming: 7 bases; J trimming: 6 bases; junction bases outside the gene matches: 17. Germline CDR1 is LNHDA and CDR2 is SQIVND (reference sequence).

V is TRBV4-3 and J is TRBJ2-7, with D possibly TRBD1 on 5 matching bases. There are 15 residues in the CDR3. The germline V gene encodes CDR1 LGHNA and CDR2 YSLEER. Trimming took 1 base from V and 0 from J, leaving 10 bases between them. The CDR3 is CASSQVFGHSYEQYF. The CDR3 nucleotides are TGCGCCAGCAGCCAAGTCTTCGGACACTCCTACGAGCAGTACTTC.

The count of this clone is one. This chain uses TRBV29-1 with TRBJ2-7, with D unclear. Germline assignment: CDR1 SQVTM and CDR2 ANQGSEA. The V and J ends lost 4 bases and 0 bases respectively, with 10 bases between them. The CDR3 contains 13 residues. The CDR3 DNA is TGCAGCGTTGGTGACTTCGGCTCCTACGAGCAGTACTTC. Translation gives CSVGDFGSYEQYF.

V gene TRBV4-1 combines with J gene TRBJ1-1; D unresolved. The CDR3 runs to 15 residues. V was pared by 1 base and J by 0 bases, with 9 bases between. Germline V lookup: CDR1 MGHRA, CDR2 YSYEKL. CDR3 residues: CASSQGRAMNTEAFF. The CDR3 nucleotides are TGCGCCAGCAGCCAAGGCCGGGCAATGAACACTGAAGCTTTCTTT.

This clone appeared once. Here the CDR3 reads CASSWSMGSSYEQYF. The CDR3 DNA sequence: TGTGCCAGCAGTTGGTCCATGGGGAGCTCCTACGAGCAGTACTTC. V and J are TRBV27 and TRBJ2-7; TRBD2 might be the D (5 bases). In germline, CDR1 is MNHEY, CDR2 SMNVEV (reference sequence). This CDR3 region has 15 residues. Trimming cost V 4 bases and J 0 bases, with 13 bases left between them.